This T cell receptor (beta chain) stems from a study of OX40 agonist ivuxolimab in advanced cancers. V shed 8 bases, J shed 2 bases, and the junction held 5 bases outside the gene matches. The CDR3 spans 14 residues. Germline CDR1 is LNHDA and CDR2 is SQIVND (reference sequence). Data came from immunoSEQ multiplex PCR; TCRdb stores just in-frame clones and leaves some out. This table has approximately 70,000 clones, 85% to 95% appearing once. Blood sampling took place at baseline, cycle 4 day 1, and cycle 7 day 1. V and J are TRBV19 and TRBJ2-3, with 9 bases fitting TRBD1. The source of this sequence is an adult with an advanced solid tumor such as melanoma, head and neck, liver or kidney cancer. The sample here was CD4+ or CD8+ T cells sorted from blood, taken in a trial of the OX40 agonist ivuxolimab. This CDR3 is CASGGTGITDTQYF. In DNA, the CDR3 is TGTGCCAGTGGGGGGACAGGGATCACAGATACGCAGTATTTT. The full variable domain, in which reference TRBV19 and TRBJ2-3 provide the parts outside the CDR3, is DGGITQSPKYLFRKEGQNVTLSCEQNLNHDAMYWYRQDPGQGLRLIYYSQIVNDFQKGDIAEGYSVSREKKESFPLTVTSAQKNPTAFYLCASGGTGITDTQYFGPGTRLTVL.